Listed below are T cell receptor beta chains from one sample, sequenced in a study of cytotoxic CD8 clonotypes in ibrutinib-treated CLL. The data were produced by immunoSEQ multiplex PCR, yet TCRdb's version contains in-frame clones alone and is incomplete. The sample carries approximately 160,000 clones, about 88% recorded once. The sample was PBMCs, taken at disease progression, from a patient treated with ibrutinib. The receptors were sampled from a human donor with chronic lymphocytic leukemia. CDR3s include the opening cysteine and the closing phenylalanine or tryptophan. Each record gives: clone size, V gene, D gene, J gene, CDR3 protein, CDR3 DNA. A D gene is named only where the DNA matches it firmly. Where a row states a size, it is once, few, many or the class of an expanded clone; other rows omit it.

>.|TRBV7-2|.|TRBJ2-5
CASSSHGQPQETQYF
TGTGCCAGCAGCTCACACGGACAGCCCCAAGAGACCCAGTACTTC
>.|TRBV7-2|TRBD1|TRBJ2-1
CASSSDREIYNEQFF
TGTGCCAGCAGCTCAGACAGGGAAATCTACAATGAGCAGTTCTTC
>.|TRBV20-1|.|TRBJ1-1
CSARVNQEAFF
TGCAGTGCAAGGGTTAATCAAGAAGCTTTCTTT
>.|TRBV5-1|TRBD1|TRBJ1-2
CASSPQGGYGYTF
TGCGCCAGCAGCCCACAGGGGGGCTATGGCTACACCTTC
>.|TRBV6-5|.|TRBJ2-2
CASSKSTGELFF
TGTGCCAGCAGCAAGAGTACCGGGGAGCTGTTTTTT
>.|TRBV6-5|.|TRBJ2-1
CASSYSRLGYNEQFF
TGTGCCAGCAGTTACTCAAGACTAGGTTACAATGAGCAGTTCTTC
>.|TRBV7-2|.|TRBJ1-2
CASSLVGDYNYGYTF
TGTGCCAGCAGCTTAGTGGGGGACTATAACTATGGCTACACCTTC
>.|TRBV5-1|.|TRBJ2-1
CASSLEGASYYNEQFF
TGCGCCAGCAGCTTGGAAGGGGCTAGCTACTACAATGAGCAGTTCTTC
>.|TRBV7-2|TRBD2|TRBJ2-3
CASSWHGAGGPKDTQYF
TGTGCCAGCAGCTGGCACGGAGCGGGAGGGCCCAAAGATACGCAGTATTTT
>.|TRBV7-2|.|TRBJ2-3
CASSLGGRTDTQYF
TGTGCCAGCAGCTTAGGGGGGCGCACAGATACGCAGTATTTT
>few|TRBV5-1|.|TRBJ2-2
CASSWNTGELFF
TGCGCCAGCAGCTGGAACACCGGGGAGCTGTTTTTT
>.|TRBV11-3|.|TRBJ1-1
CASSDITEAFF
TGTGCCAGCAGCGATATCACTGAAGCTTTCTTT
>.|TRBV5-4|TRBD1|TRBJ2-5
CASSRFRTGGETQYF
TGTGCCAGCAGCCGATTTCGTACAGGGGGAGAGACCCAGTACTTC
>.|TRBV7-9|TRBD2|TRBJ2-3
CASSLANGLAATDTQYF
TGTGCCAGCAGCTTAGCCAATGGACTAGCGGCCACAGATACGCAGTATTTT
>.|TRBV28|TRBD2|TRBJ2-1
CASSLIGGSWYNEQFF
TGTGCCAGCAGCCTAATCGGCGGGAGTTGGTACAATGAGCAGTTCTTC
>.|TRBV5-5|TRBD1|TRBJ1-1
CASSWTGRTEAFF
TGTGCCAGCAGCTGGACAGGGCGTACTGAAGCTTTCTTT
>.|TRBV14|.|TRBJ2-3
CASSQISDTQYF
TGTGCCAGCAGCCAAATTTCAGATACGCAGTATTTT
>.|TRBV6-1|TRBD1|TRBJ1-5
CASSDSGTGGWQPQHF
TGTGCCAGCAGTGATTCTGGGACAGGGGGCTGGCAGCCCCAGCATTTT
>.|TRBV6-1|.|TRBJ2-5
CASSPPGTQETQYF
TGTGCCAGCAGCCCTCCGGGCACGCAAGAGACCCAGTACTTC
>.|TRBV7-2|TRBD2|TRBJ2-5
CASSRGRRERETQYF
TGTGCCAGCAGCCGGGGCAGGCGGGAGAGAGAGACCCAGTACTTC
>.|TRBV7-6|TRBD2|TRBJ2-1
CASSLEIGGAGGIYNEQFF
TGTGCCAGCAGCTTAGAGATTGGCGGAGCGGGAGGGATCTACAATGAGCAGTTCTTC
>.|TRBV11-2|TRBD1|TRBJ1-5
CASSPGTAFQIQHF
TGTGCCAGCAGCCCCGGGACAGCTTTCCAAATCCAGCATTTT
>.|TRBV18|TRBD1|TRBJ2-5
CASSLQWTGTETQYF
TGTGCCAGCTCACTTCAGTGGACAGGGACGGAGACCCAGTACTTC
>.|TRBV6-1|.|TRBJ1-2
CASSDVAETRANYGYTF
TGTGCCAGCAGTGATGTTGCAGAGACTAGAGCTAACTATGGCTACACCTTC
>.|TRBV5-6|TRBD1|TRBJ2-2
CASSLTIFRDRPNTGELFF
TGTGCCAGCAGCTTAACAATATTCCGGGACAGACCGAACACCGGGGAGCTGTTTTTT
>.|TRBV19|.|TRBJ1-1
CASSLEEALNTEAFF
TGTGCCAGTAGTCTGGAGGAGGCCTTGAACACTGAAGCTTTCTTT
>few|TRBV7-9|.|TRBJ2-7
CASSLIQQAWYF
TGTGCCAGCAGCTTGATACAACAGGCGTGGTACTTC
>few|TRBV6-5|TRBD2|TRBJ2-1
CASSYLRDYRGEQFF
TGTGCCAGCAGTTACCTCAGGGACTACCGGGGCGAGCAGTTCTTC
>.|TRBV6-5|TRBD1|TRBJ1-1
CASTKWTGTTEAFF
TGTGCCAGCACCAAGTGGACAGGGACCACTGAAGCTTTCTTT
>.|TRBV5-1|.|TRBJ1-5
CASSLDGQGNQPQHF
TGCGCCAGCAGCTTGGACGGGCAAGGCAATCAGCCCCAGCATTTT
>.|TRBV11-3|TRBD1|TRBJ2-7
CASSVGQGHEQYF
TGTGCCAGCAGCGTCGGACAGGGCCACGAGCAGTACTTC
>.|TRBV12-5|.|TRBJ1-1
CASEGKSTEAFF
TGTGCTAGTGAAGGTAAGAGCACTGAAGCTTTCTTT
>.|TRBV7-9|.|TRBJ1-5
CASAWGTGENQPQHF
TGTGCCAGCGCCTGGGGGACGGGAGAAAATCAGCCCCAGCATTTT
>.|TRBV4-1|.|TRBJ2-1
CASSPRTERNEQFF
TGCGCCAGCAGCCCCAGGACAGAGCGAAATGAGCAGTTCTTC
>.|TRBV19|TRBD1|TRBJ1-5
CASSPQGVRNQPQHF
TGTGCCAGTAGTCCACAGGGGGTGCGCAATCAGCCCCAGCATTTT
>.|TRBV19|TRBD2|TRBJ2-1
CASTPFSGSAYNEQFF
TGTGCCAGTACTCCGTTCAGCGGGAGTGCCTACAATGAGCAGTTCTTC
>.|TRBV20-1|.|TRBJ2-1
CSVRDYEQFF
TGCAGTGTTCGGGACTATGAGCAGTTCTTC
>.|TRBV9|TRBD2|TRBJ2-1
CASSFRAGANNEQFF
TGTGCCAGCAGCTTCAGAGCGGGAGCAAACAATGAGCAGTTCTTC
>.|TRBV6-1|TRBD1|TRBJ2-7
CASSESRGTASYEQYF
TGTGCCAGCAGTGAATCCAGAGGGACAGCCTCCTACGAGCAGTACTTC
>.|TRBV2|.|TRBJ2-2
CASVQGLDTGELFF
TGTGCCAGCGTTCAGGGATTGGACACCGGGGAGCTGTTTTTT
>.|TRBV19|.|TRBJ2-2
CASSIGGTTNTGELFF
TGTGCCAGTAGTATTGGCGGGACGACGAACACCGGGGAGCTGTTTTTT
>.|TRBV10-3|TRBD2|TRBJ2-3
CAIGSGFTDTQYF
TGTGCCATTGGTAGCGGGTTCACAGATACGCAGTATTTT
>.|TRBV15|.|TRBJ2-5
CATSRDAAPETQYF
TGTGCCACCAGCAGAGATGCAGCGCCAGAGACCCAGTACTTC